This T cell receptor beta chain was obtained from a study of shared clonotypes between healthy human individuals. Overall study context: For every donor, three CD4 naive, three CD4 memory, two CD8 naive and one CD8 memory plates were used. Study-wide results and limits: Non-shared clonotypes had lower generation probabilities than clonotypes shared by all four sorted-subset donors.

Original handling: Filtering of immunoSEQ junctional sequences could not match full-length read filtering. The table came from immunoSEQ multiplex PCR; TCRdb's copy has only in-frame clones and leaves some out. V and J calls and clone size are as listed in that table; D and trimming were resolved from the DNA. This table has about 2.2 million clones, 85% to 95% appearing once. Cells designated naive CD8 were CD45RO-negative and were positively selected for CCR7, with terminally differentiated effector memory CD45RA+ cells excluded. The donors were all Caucasian adults (living in Nashville, Tennessee). About this clone: Its target is not known.

The CDR3 spans 12 residues. The germline CDR1 and CDR2 sequences are SQVTM and ANQGSEA. The V and J ends lost 4 bases and 2 bases respectively, with 8 bases between them. The rearrangement links TRBV29-1 to TRBJ1-2, with D unresolved. Source material: naive CD8+ T cells from PBMCs. This receptor was taken from a man in his late teens or twenties in good health. Some clones in this sample may be carry-over from other donors' samples. The CDR3 DNA reads TGCAGCGTTGGTACTTTAAACTATGGCTACACCTTC. This gives the protein CSVGTLNYGYTF.